This T cell receptor beta chain was sequenced during a study of blood T cell repertoires in COVID-19. The V and J ends lost 4 bases and 0 bases respectively, with 7 bases between them. Germline CDR1 reads MRHNA; CDR2 reads SNTAGT. CDR3 length: 15 amino acids. The data were produced by immunoSEQ multiplex PCR, yet TCRdb's version contains in-frame clones alone and is incomplete. The table has 35,000 or so clones, just over 85% seen once. The genes are TRBV6-4 and TRBJ2-6; D unresolved. The TCR sequence derives from a human donor in a cohort sampled during active COVID-19. The sample taken for sequencing was peripheral blood. CDR3 bases: TGTGCCAGCAGTGTCAGTAACTCTGGGGCCAACGTCCTGACTTTC. This encodes CASSVSNSGANVLTF.